These 8 T cell receptor beta chains were sequenced from one sample in a study of vaccination effects on CD4 cells after COVID-19. Antigen-specific CD4+ T cells were expanded with viral peptide pools in the ViraFEST assay before sequencing. The culture ran for approximately 11 days before CD4+ T cells were isolated. Every participant took two doses of the BNT162b2 or mRNA-1273 vaccine. No antigen has been assigned to these receptors. TCRdb keeps only in-frame clones here, not all; method: immunoSEQ multiplex PCR. The repertoire holds tens of thousands of clones, 60% to 80% seen once, with 5.5% to 8% in the top ten. The sequenced sample was CD4+ T cells from PBMCs cultured with SARS-CoV-2 spike peptides, obtained after COVID-19 vaccination. These receptors were collected from a human donor who received a COVID-19 vaccine. Some clones in this sample may be carry-over from other donors' samples.

V and J are TRBV18 and TRBJ1-1; no firm D call. V was shortened by 5 bases and J by 8 bases, with 18 bases between the two germline ends. CDR1 KGHSH and CDR2 LQKENI come from the germline V gene. This CDR3 is built from 14 residues. The CDR3 DNA reads TGTGCCAGCTCATTTAAGCCCCAAGACATCGAAGCTTTCTTT. Amino acids: CASSFKPQDIEAFF.

The chain is built from TRBV3-1 (or the pseudogene TRBV3-2) and TRBJ2-3, with D maybe TRBD2 (5 bases). The CDR3 loop spans 15 amino acids. Trimming left V 4 bases short and J 5 bases short, with 16 bases between. In germline, CDR1 is LGHDT, CDR2 YNNKEL (reference sequence). This chain's CDR3 is CASSPHGVQEDTQYF. CDR3 bases: TGTGCCAGCAGCCCGCACGGGGTGCAGGAAGATACGCAGTATTTT.

The V and J genes are TRBV29-1 and TRBJ2-4; a possible D gene is TRBD1 (5 bases). Per germline, CDR1 SQVTM and CDR2 ANQGSEA. The V gene lost 7 bases and the J gene lost 1 base, with 14 bases spanning the gap. The CDR3 has 14 residues. This CDR3 reads CSATSPGAKNIQYF. The DNA of the CDR3 is TGCAGCGCCACATCACCAGGGGCCAAAAACATTCAGTACTTC.

The chain links TRBV12-5 to TRBJ2-2; the match to TRBD1 covers 11 bases. The germline CDR1 and CDR2 sequences are LGHNT and FRNRAP. This CDR3 spans 16 amino acids. Trimming removed 5 bases from V and 6 bases from J; junction bases left unmatched: 8. The CDR3 nucleotides read TGTGCTAGTGGTGCACGGACAGGGGGCGCGGCCGGGGAGCTGTTTTTT. Its protein product is CASGARTGGAAGELFF.

This sequence joins TRBV19 and TRBJ2-1, with D tentatively TRBD2 (6 bases). Germline assignment: CDR1 LNHDA and CDR2 SQIVND (reference sequence). The CDR3 sequence is 16 residues long. V shed 6 bases and J shed 4 bases, with 19 bases lying between them. DNA of the CDR3: TGTGCCAGTAGAACCGCCGGGGGAGGACCTTACAATGAGCAGTTCTTC. Protein product: CASRTAGGGPYNEQFF.

This clone has only a few counts. This sequence joins TRBV6-1 and TRBJ2-7, with D maybe TRBD2 (7 bases). V shed 2 bases and J shed 0 bases, with 11 bases lying between them. The CDR3 extends over 15 amino acids. CDR1 is MNHNS, CDR2 SASEGT, per germline. The CDR3 loop is CASSERGGSSYEQYV. CDR3 DNA sequence: TGTGCCAGCAGTGAAAGGGGGGGCAGCTCCTACGAGCAGTACGTC.

The genes are TRBV7-2 and TRBJ1-2; the D gene is possibly TRBD1 (5 bases). V lost 2 bases and J lost 3, with 10 bases in between. The CDR3 runs 14 residues. Germline assignment: CDR1 SGHTA and CDR2 FQGNSA. CDR3 residues: CASSLFRADYGYTF. The CDR3 nucleotides are TGTGCCAGCAGCTTATTCAGGGCGGACTATGGCTACACCTTC.

The chain is built from TRBV27 and TRBJ2-7; 8 positions agree with TRBD2. The germline gives CDR1 MNHEY, CDR2 SMNVEV (reference sequence). This CDR3 spans 15 amino acids. The V and J ends lost 8 bases and 9 bases, in that order; junction bases with no gene match: 18. As DNA, the CDR3 is TGTGCCAGCCAGAGCGGGGGAAAGTTAAACGGTGTGCAGTACGTC. It yields the protein CASQSGGKLNGVQYV.